This T cell receptor beta chain was sequenced in a study of regulatory T cells in long-lasting Graves disease. V shed 6 bases and J shed 7 bases, with 18 bases lying between them. The germline V gene encodes CDR1 SGHTA and CDR2 FQGNSA. The CDR3 covers 15 residues. Documented time point: persistent/refractory GD, antithyroid drugs over 5 years with positive TRAb. The TCR library used RNA extracted from PBMCs. In this cohort, patients came from an endocrinology department located in Xi'an, China. Regarding the study as a whole: Persistent Graves' patients showed reduced TCR diversity versus newly diagnosed patients. Rather than thyroid tissue, only peripheral blood underwent study.

Combining iRepertoire HTBI primers with Arm-PCR of CDR3 regions, the authors built TCR beta libraries. Each CDR3 protein is one row after TCRdb ran MiXCR on the multiplex PCR reads. The sample includes nearly 350,000 distinct CDR3 sequences, roughly a fifth of them seen just once. This clonotype was counted many times. Antigen specificity is unknown. The input for sequencing was peripheral blood mononuclear cells (PBMCs), taken when the disease was refractory, from a patient treated with antithyroid drugs. The receptor's source is a female donor with Graves disease. The genes are TRBV7-2 and TRBJ1-4; D not certain. The CDR3 nucleotides are TGTGCCAGCAGTTTACAAACGTTAGCCGCTGAAAAACTGTTTTTT. This codes for CASSLQTLAAEKLFF. Looking up the rest from reference TRBV7-2 and TRBJ1-4 gives the full variable domain: GAGVSQSPSNKVTEKGKDVELRCDPISGHTALYWYRQSLGQGLEFLIYFQGNSAPDKSGLPSDRFSAERTGGSVSTLTIQRTQQEDSAVYLCASSLQTLAAEKLFFGSGTQLSVL.